The source of this T cell receptor (beta chain) is a study of cytomegalovirus exposure and HLA in healthy donors. The overall study: The Caucasian-associated ancestry cluster held under 90% of more than 350 genotyped donors.

Study results and limitations: Available immune exposure information was restricted to CMV serostatus only.

Germline-derived CDR1 and CDR2 are MNHEY and SVGAGI. The CDR3 is made up of 13 amino acids. The V and J ends lost 2 bases and 8 bases respectively, with 12 bases between them. As to this clone: What it binds is not known.

PCR was performed using 60 Vbeta and 13 Jbeta primers. Profiled with immunoSEQ multiplex PCR; TCRdb holds only in-frame clones, not every one. The data hold about 98,000 clones, with around 70% observed a single time. Sequencing was performed on PBMCs. V and J are TRBV6-5 and TRBJ1-2, with D perhaps TRBD1 (5 bases). The TCR sequence derives from a female donor in good health and CMV-seronegative. The DNA for the CDR3 is TGTGCCAGCAGTTACCCGACAGCTTCAGGCTACACCTTC. It is translated as CASSYPTASGYTF.